This TCR beta chain was sequenced for a study of early T cells in non-severe SARS-CoV-2 infection. This clonotype has ten or more counts. There are 13 residues in the CDR3. Germline V gene sequence: CDR1 SNHLY, CDR2 FYNNEI. V lost 8 bases and J 2 bases, leaving 12 bases between the germline ends. TCRdb recomputed calls from the 5' RACE reads with MiXCR, one row per CDR3 protein. The repertoire holds 45,000 to 55,000 distinct CDR3 sequences, with under 15% as singletons. The sample was whole blood. This TCR was recovered from an adult who was a healthcare worker with PCR-confirmed SARS-CoV-2 infection or an uninfected control (not recorded which). The chain employs TRBV2 and TRBJ2-5; D is perhaps TRBD1 (6 bases). The CDR3 DNA reads as TGTGCCAGCGGACAGCCGCGACAAGAGACCCAGTACTTC. Its protein product is CASGQPRQETQYF.